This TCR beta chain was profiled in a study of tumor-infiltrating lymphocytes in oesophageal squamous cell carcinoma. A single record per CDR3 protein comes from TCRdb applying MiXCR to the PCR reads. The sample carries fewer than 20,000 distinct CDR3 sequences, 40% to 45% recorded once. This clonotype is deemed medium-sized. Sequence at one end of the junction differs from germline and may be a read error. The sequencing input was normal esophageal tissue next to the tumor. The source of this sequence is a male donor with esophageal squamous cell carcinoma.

The CDR3 region has the DNA TGTGCCAGCAGCTTTCTTGGGGTCGGATCACCCCTCCACTTC. It codes for CASSFLGVGSPLHF. The gene calls are TRBV7-8 and TRBJ2-7; D is undetermined. There are 14 residues in the CDR3. CDR1 is SGHVS, CDR2 FQNEAQ, per germline.